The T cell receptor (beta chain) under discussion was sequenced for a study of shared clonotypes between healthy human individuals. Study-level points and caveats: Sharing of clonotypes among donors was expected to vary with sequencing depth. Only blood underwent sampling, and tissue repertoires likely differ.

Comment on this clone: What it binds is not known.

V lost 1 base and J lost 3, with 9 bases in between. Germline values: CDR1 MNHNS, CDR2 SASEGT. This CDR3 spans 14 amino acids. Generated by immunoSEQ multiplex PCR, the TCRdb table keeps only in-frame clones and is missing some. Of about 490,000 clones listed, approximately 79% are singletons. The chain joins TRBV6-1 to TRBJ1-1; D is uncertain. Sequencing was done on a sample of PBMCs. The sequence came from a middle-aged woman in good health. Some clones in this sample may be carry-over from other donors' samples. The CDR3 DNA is TGTGCCAGCAGTGAAGGAGGAGGCTACACTGAAGCTTTCTTT. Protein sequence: CASSEGGGYTEAFF.